This entry lists 23 T cell receptor beta chains sequenced from one sample in a study of cytomegalovirus exposure and HLA in healthy donors. PCR was performed using 60 Vbeta and 13 Jbeta primers. Some clones are missing from TCRdb's copy, which holds only in-frame ones; the method was immunoSEQ multiplex PCR. The sample shows around 60,000 clones, around 80% of them seen only once. The sequencing input was PBMCs. Receptors originate from a man between 50 and 59 years old in good health and CMV-seropositive.

V gene TRBV19 combines with J gene TRBJ2-2; 13 bases align to TRBD2. The CDR3 sequence is 16 residues long. V shed 5 bases and J 6 bases; nucleotides not matched to a gene: 6. Per germline, CDR1 LNHDA and CDR2 SQIVND (reference sequence). CDR3 DNA: TGTGCCAGTAGTCGAGGACTAGCGGGAGTGGCCGGGGAGCTGTTTTTT. It codes for CASSRGLAGVAGELFF.

The gene calls are TRBV6-5 and TRBJ2-7, with TRBD1 as a possible D gene (6 bases). Deletions cut 1 base from V and 6 bases from J, with 10 bases between. CDR1 is MNHEY, CDR2 SVGAGI, per germline. The CDR3 totals 13 residues. The CDR3 here is CASSYLGAREQYF. In DNA, the CDR3 is TGTGCCAGCAGTTACTTGGGGGCCCGCGAGCAGTACTTC.

This clone has just a few counts. A read error is possible here, since a much larger clone lies one base away. As the CDR3 is not closed by the conserved phenylalanine or tryptophan, this likely results from a read error. The rearrangement joins TRBV13 to TRBJ1-1; D remains ambiguous. CDR1 is PRHDT and CDR2 is FYEKMQ in the germline V gene (reference sequence). CDR3 length equals 13 residues. The V and J ends lost 5 bases and 6 bases respectively, with 13 bases between them. The CDR3 region has the DNA TGTGCCAGCAGCCAGGCCCCTACCTCTGAAGCTTTCTTG. It codes for CASSQAPTSEAFL.

This clone was observed a handful of times. The chain links TRBV6-5 to TRBJ2-1; 11 bases fit TRBD2. V dropped 7 bases and J dropped 4; count of bases not matched to a gene: 3. The length of the CDR3 is 14 residues. CDR1 and CDR2 from the germline V gene are MNHEY and SVGAGI. In DNA form, the CDR3 reads TGTGCCAGCACCCGGACTAGCGGGTACAATGAGCAGTTCTTC. Protein sequence: CASTRTSGYNEQFF.

This rearrangement joins TRBV18 to TRBJ1-2; TRBD1 is a possible D gene (5 bases). V dropped 3 bases and J dropped 8 bases, with 19 bases sitting between them. The CDR3 consists of 15 residues. Germline CDR1 and CDR2: KGHSH and LQKENI. The CDR3 region is CASSPDQGRVGGYTF. Written as DNA, the CDR3 is TGTGCCAGCTCACCGGACCAGGGCAGGGTGGGAGGCTACACCTTC.

With regard to this clone: Since a much larger clone is just one base distant, this may be a read error. V gene TRBV4-3 combines with J gene TRBJ2-1; D ambiguous. The germline V gene encodes CDR1 LGHNA and CDR2 YSLEER. CDR3 length: 17 amino acids. The CDR3 reads CVSSQDMIVLMYNEQFF. In nucleotides, the CDR3 is TGCGTCAGCAGCCAAGATATGATCGTACTCATGTACAATGAGCAGTTCTTC.

In the case of this clone: One end of the junction does not line up with germline, which may come from a read error. This chain joins TRBV4-3 and TRBJ2-3, with 8 bases matching TRBD1. Germline CDR1 reads LGHNA; CDR2 reads YSLEER. The CDR3 extends over 17 amino acids. CDR3 protein: CVSSQLGQGGFGDTQYF. CDR3 in DNA: TGCGTCAGCAGCCAACTCGGACAGGGAGGATTTGGAGATACGCAGTATTTT.

This clone was counted only a few times. The rearrangement joins TRBV6-5 to TRBJ1-1; 8 bases are a match to TRBD1. The junction had 12 bases not matched to a gene; V was cut back by 6 bases and J by 6 bases. Germline V gene sequence: CDR1 MNHEY, CDR2 SVGAGI. The CDR3 loop spans 15 amino acids. The CDR3 here is CASSGRDRLMSEAFF. CDR3 coding DNA: TGTGCCAGCAGCGGCCGGGACAGGTTGATGTCTGAAGCTTTCTTT.

The chain is built from TRBV30 and TRBJ2-1, with TRBD1 matching over 11 bases. The V gene's germline CDR1 is GTSNPN and CDR2 SVGIG (reference sequence). The CDR3 is made up of 16 amino acids. V shed 2 bases, J shed 7 bases, and the junction held 10 bases outside the gene matches. In nucleotides, the CDR3 is TGTGCCTGGAGTACCCTGGACAGGGGGCGATTAAATGAGCAGTTCTTC. Translating gives CAWSTLDRGRLNEQFF.

This clone has only a few counts. The genes are TRBV15 and TRBJ2-5; a weak D match, TRBD2 (6 bases). V was clipped by 7 bases and J by 9 bases, with 24 bases between them. Germline CDR1 LNHNV, CDR2 YYDKDF (reference sequence). This CDR3 spans 15 amino acids. In nucleotides, the CDR3 is TGTGCCACCACTTTACACGGGGCGCCTGGGGAGGCCCAGTACTTC. Residues: CATTLHGAPGEAQYF.

To note about this clone: The junction departs from the called germline gene at one end, perhaps through a read error. This sequence joins TRBV7-9 and TRBJ2-7, with TRBD1 as a possible D gene (6 bases). Germline V gene sequence: CDR1 SEHNR, CDR2 FQNEAQ (reference sequence). This CDR3 spans 12 amino acids. CDR3 coding DNA: TGTTCCAGCAGTTTCCAGGGGAACGAGCAGTACTTC. Protein product: CSSSFQGNEQYF.

Only a few counts were recorded for this clone. This chain links TRBV19 with TRBJ1-5; a possible D gene is TRBD1 (5 bases). V was trimmed by 6 bases and J by 1 base, leaving 19 bases between them. Germline V gene lookup returns CDR1 LNHDA and CDR2 SQIVND (reference sequence). This CDR3 is built from 17 residues. The CDR3 protein is CASRGAGFRVSNQPQHF. As DNA, the CDR3 is TGTGCCAGTAGAGGGGCAGGGTTTCGGGTGAGCAATCAGCCCCAGCATTTT.

The chain uses TRBV29-1 and TRBJ1-1; D is uncertain. V was shortened by 3 bases and J by 8 bases, with 16 bases between the two germline ends. This CDR3 spans 13 amino acids. CDR1 is SQVTM, CDR2 ANQGSEA, per germline. The CDR3 DNA reads as TGCAGCGTTGATTCCCAATGGGGAGCCGAAGCTTTCTTT. It codes for CSVDSQWGAEAFF.

J is TRBJ1-1 and V is TRBV21-1; the DNA was not compared with TRBD1, the D call given in the table. TRBV21-1 corresponds to a pseudogene. The CDR3 contains 17 residues. CDR3 region: CASSKGRVRFPNTEAFF. CDR3 nucleotide sequence: TGTGCCAGCAGCAAAGGCAGGGTGAGGTTTCCGAACACTGAAGCTTTCTTT.

The chain couples TRBV21-1 to TRBJ2-7; TRBD2, as called in the table, went unchecked against the DNA. TRBV21-1 is a pseudogene segment. The CDR3 loop spans 13 amino acids. CDR3: CASMGLDPYEQYF. The CDR3 coding sequence is TGTGCCAGCATGGGACTGGACCCCTACGAGCAGTACTTC.

The CDR3 sequence: CASREGGYGNEQFF. Written as DNA, the CDR3 is TGTGCCAGCAGGGAGGGAGGGTATGGCAATGAGCAGTTCTTC. V is TRBV7-3 and J is TRBJ2-1; 7 bases are shared with TRBD2. Germline loops: CDR1 SGHTA, CDR2 FQGTGA. The CDR3 runs to 14 residues. The V gene end was trimmed by 6 bases and the J gene end by 6 bases; junction bases not matched to a gene: 8.

V and J are TRBV7-9 and TRBJ1-1; a possible D gene is TRBD1 (6 bases). The V gene lost 1 base and the J gene lost 2 bases, with 8 bases spanning the gap. Germline values: CDR1 SEHNR, CDR2 FQNEAQ (reference sequence). CDR3 length equals 14 residues. CDR3 sequence: CASSLGQENTEAFF. CDR3 DNA sequence: TGTGCCAGCAGCTTAGGACAGGAAAACACTGAAGCTTTCTTT.

The chain is built from TRBV25-1 and TRBJ1-4; D is uncertain. CDR1 and CDR2 (germline): MGHDK, SYGVNS. Trimming shortened V by 2 bases and J by 4 bases, and 14 bases separated the two germline ends. The CDR3 loop spans 16 amino acids. CDR3: CASSERVQTINEKLFF. DNA of the CDR3: TGTGCCAGCAGTGAAAGGGTCCAGACTATTAATGAAAAACTGTTTTTT.

This sequence joins TRBV12-5 and TRBJ1-5, with 8 bases aligning to TRBD1. V shed 1 base, J shed 4 bases, and the junction held 6 bases outside the gene matches. The germline CDR1 and CDR2 sequences are LGHNT and FRNRAP. The CDR3 is 16 residues long. CDR3 sequence: CASGLATGANNQPQHF. DNA of the CDR3: TGTGCTAGTGGTTTGGCGACAGGGGCGAATAATCAGCCCCAGCATTTT. The full variable domain, completed using reference TRBV12-5 and TRBJ1-5, is DARVTQTPRHKVTEMGQEVTMRCQPILGHNTVFWYRQTMMQGLELLAYFRNRAPLDDSGMPKDRFSAEMPDATLATLKIQPSEPRDSAVYFCASGLATGANNQPQHFGDGTRLSIL.

This chain links TRBV5-1 with TRBJ1-2; no firm D call. Germline V gene data show CDR1 as SGHRS and CDR2 as YFSETQ. CDR3 length: 13 residues. Trimming cost V 2 bases and J 6 bases, with 11 bases left between them. DNA for the CDR3: TGCGCCAGCAGCTTCCAGCCAGGTGATGGCTACACCTTC. Translated, it gives CASSFQPGDGYTF.

This clone was counted only a few times. This chain's CDR3 is CASSQDGGYNSPLHF. The CDR3 DNA is TGCGCCAGCAGCCAAGATGGAGGTTATAATTCACCCCTCCACTTT. The chain joins TRBV4-3 to TRBJ1-6; D call uncertain. This CDR3 is built from 15 residues. Germline CDR1 LGHNA, CDR2 YSLEER. With 0 bases removed from V and 4 bases from J, the gap between germline ends came to 7 bases.

The chain recombines TRBV18 with TRBJ1-1; D remains ambiguous. The germline V gene encodes CDR1 KGHSH and CDR2 LQKENI. V was shortened by 8 bases and J by 1 base, with 11 bases between the two germline ends. CDR3 length: 13 amino acids. CDR3 amino acids: CASRLSENTEAFF. For the CDR3, the DNA is TGTGCCAGCCGACTTAGTGAGAACACTGAAGCTTTCTTT.

The chain is built from TRBV5-6 and TRBJ2-1; TRBD2 is a possible D gene (7 bases). The CDR3 covers 13 residues. The V gene's germline CDR1 is SGHDT and CDR2 YYEEEE. The V end was cut by 4 bases, the J end by 15 bases, with 20 bases between. The CDR3 nucleotides read TGTGCCAGCAGCCTGGGGGCGGGGGACCGCTGGTTCTTC. Amino acid sequence: CASSLGAGDRWFF.